These 4 T cell receptor beta chains were sequenced from one sample in a study of blood T cells in healthy people across ages. The second PCR ran about 6 to 12 cycles with a sample-barcoded 5' primer and J-beta primers. MiXCR, run by TCRdb on the 5' RACE reads, gives a single entry per CDR3 protein. The table includes some 1 million distinct CDR3 sequences, 35% to 55% detected once. The sample comprised blood. These receptors all come from an older woman in good health.

This chain joins TRBV10-1 and TRBJ1-1, with 7 bases identical to TRBD1. This CDR3 comprises 13 residues. Germline V gives CDR1 WNHNN, CDR2 SYGVQD (reference sequence). Trimming at V came to 7 bases and at J to 4 bases, leaving 6 bases not matched to a gene. In nucleotides, the CDR3 is TGCGCCAGCACTAAACAGGGGAGCACTGAAGCTTTCTTT. It specifies CASTKQGSTEAFF.

V usage is TRBV5-1 and J usage is TRBJ2-4; D not certain. This CDR3 comprises 12 residues. V lost 4 bases and J lost 9, with 11 bases in between. In germline, CDR1 is SGHRS, CDR2 YFSETQ. The CDR3 is CASSPPSSIQYF. DNA of the CDR3: TGCGCCAGCAGCCCCCCGTCTAGCATTCAGTACTTC.

The J gene is TRBJ1-4, the V gene TRBV4-3; TRBD1 matches at 9 bases. Germline-derived CDR1 and CDR2 are LGHNA and YSLEER. The CDR3 covers 18 residues. Trimming at V came to 0 bases and at J to 7 bases, leaving 12 bases not matched to a gene. The CDR3: CASSQDSGIGTGPEKLFF. The CDR3 nucleotides are TGCGCCAGCAGCCAAGATTCCGGTATTGGGACAGGGCCTGAAAAACTGTTTTTT.

This chain connects TRBV20-1 to TRBJ2-7; D is perhaps TRBD1 or TRBD2 (6 bases each). The V and J ends lost 6 bases and 0 bases respectively, with 15 bases between them. The V gene's germline CDR1 is DFQATT and CDR2 SNEGSKA (reference sequence). CDR3 length: 14 residues. CDR3 DNA sequence: TGCAGTGCCAACGGGGGCCGCAGCTCCTACGAGCAGTACTTC. It translates to CSANGGRSSYEQYF.